Here is one T cell receptor beta chain with its context. Its antigen is unidentified. Oncomine TCR Beta short-read sequencing was applied to DNA from cultured CD4+ T cells. Each CDR3 protein is one row after TCRdb ran MiXCR on the PCR reads. The table shows about 23,000 distinct CDR3 sequences, with roughly 44% occurring only once. This entry belongs to a study of vaccination and CD4 T cells after COVID-19. Study background: Median time from COVID diagnosis to post-COVID sampling was over 85 days (35 to 161). A CEFX pool, an HIV-1 Nef pool, or else no peptide went into the control cultures. Stimulation of cells relied on overlapping spike peptides derived from SARS-CoV-2, HCoV-NL63, HCoV-OC43 and HCoV-229E.

V lost 6 bases, J lost 1 base, and 4 bases stayed unmatched. Germline assignment: CDR1 LNHNV and CDR2 YYDKDF (reference sequence). This CDR3 is built from 14 residues. As to treatment: roughly 10-day PBMC culture with coronavirus spike peptide pools or control peptides (ViraFEST assay). The TCR was taken from a human donor who received a COVID-19 vaccine. The sequencing here drew on CD4+ T cells from blood, cultured in vitro, taken before SARS-CoV-2 vaccination. The chain combines TRBV15 with TRBJ2-5, with 8 positions matching TRBD1. CDR3 amino acids: CATSDRGLQETQYF. The CDR3 region has the DNA TGTGCCACCAGTGACAGGGGCCTCCAAGAGACCCAGTACTTC.